Sequencing of this T cell receptor beta chain was carried out in a study of blood T cells in healthy people across ages. This CDR3 has 12 amino acids. This clonotype was recorded a few times. A J-beta primer mix and a sample-barcoded 5' primer were used in a second PCR of about 7 to 12 cycles. TCRdb re-called the 5' RACE reads through MiXCR, storing one row per CDR3 protein. The data show roughly 800,000 distinct CDR3 sequences, with around a quarter seen just once and around 2.9% held by the top ten. This sample also appeared in a second study, on T cells of mothers and their children.

Source material: blood. The origin of this receptor is a boy aged 10-17 years in good health. The rearrangement joins TRBV12-3 or TRBV12-4 to TRBJ2-5; weak D call: TRBD1 (6 bases). The DNA end is a closer match to TRBJ2-7, so the J assignment may be wrong. For the CDR3, the DNA is TGTGCCAGCAGTATCAGGGGACACGAGCAGTACTTC. Amino acids: CASSIRGHEQYF.